This TCR beta chain is from a study of T cell responses to AZD1222 COVID-19 vaccine. Study at large: Both about-4-week and about-12-week second-dose recipients were combined.

On this clone itself: Its target is not known.

Data came from immunoSEQ multiplex PCR; TCRdb stores just in-frame clones and leaves some out. The data show 80,000 to 100,000 clones, 70% to 90% seen once. The study's findings and limits: Females outnumbered males among donors, who were mostly white British; clonal diversity was possibly underestimated. Repertoire sampling was restricted to post-peak T cell response timepoints.

Germline assignment: CDR1 MNHEY and CDR2 SVGAGI. The V gene lost 4 bases and the J gene lost 4 bases, with 8 bases spanning the gap. The CDR3 totals 13 residues. The source is an adult in good health. This sample comprised peripheral blood, obtained on day 0 of AZD1222 vaccination. J is TRBJ1-5 and V is TRBV6-5; possibly TRBD1 for D (6 bases). In DNA, the CDR3 is TGTGCCAGCAGTTGGAGGGGGAATCAGCCCCAGCATTTT. Protein product: CASSWRGNQPQHF.